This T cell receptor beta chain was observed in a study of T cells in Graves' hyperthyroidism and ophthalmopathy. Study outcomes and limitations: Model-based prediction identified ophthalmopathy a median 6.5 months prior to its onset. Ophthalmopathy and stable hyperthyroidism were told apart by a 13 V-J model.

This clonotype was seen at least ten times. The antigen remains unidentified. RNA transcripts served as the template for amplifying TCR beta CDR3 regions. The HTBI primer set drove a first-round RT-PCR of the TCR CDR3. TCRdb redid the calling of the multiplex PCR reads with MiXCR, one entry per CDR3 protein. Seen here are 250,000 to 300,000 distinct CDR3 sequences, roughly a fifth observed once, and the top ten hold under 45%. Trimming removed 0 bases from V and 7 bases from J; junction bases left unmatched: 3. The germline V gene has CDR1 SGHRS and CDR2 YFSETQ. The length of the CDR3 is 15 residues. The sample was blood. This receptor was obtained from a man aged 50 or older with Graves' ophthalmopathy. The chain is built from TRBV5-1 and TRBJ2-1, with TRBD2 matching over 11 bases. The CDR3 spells CASSLVAGGTNEQFF. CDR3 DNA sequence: TGCGCCAGCAGCTTGGTAGCGGGGGGGACTAATGAGCAGTTCTTC.